These 3 T cell receptor beta chains were sequenced from one sample in a study of blood T cell repertoires in COVID-19. Sequencing used immunoSEQ multiplex PCR; TCRdb keeps in-frame clones, though not all of them. Of some 100,000 clones in the sample, 86% are singletons; the top ten hold less than 3.5%. Sequencing was carried out using PBMCs or T cells enriched from blood (not recorded which). The source of these receptors is a woman in her 50s who had recovered from COVID-19.

The chain recombines TRBV7-8 with TRBJ1-1; D is undetermined. Trimming shortened V by 5 bases and J by 1 base, and 5 bases separated the two germline ends. This CDR3 comprises 12 residues. Germline values: CDR1 SGHVS, CDR2 FQNEAQ. The DNA of the CDR3 is TGTGCCAGCAGCCCTCCGAACACTGAAGCTTTCTTT. This encodes CASSPPNTEAFF.

The rearrangement uses TRBV6-5 and TRBJ1-6; TRBD1 matches at 7 bases. Germline trimming cut 5 bases from V and 9 bases from J; bases unmatched to any gene: 7. Per germline, CDR1 MNHEY and CDR2 SVGAGI. CDR3 length: 14 amino acids. The CDR3 here is CASSTTGNGSPLHF. The CDR3 region has the DNA TGTGCCAGCAGTACGACAGGGAATGGTTCACCCCTCCACTTT.

The genes are TRBV19 and TRBJ1-1; D remains unclear. There are 13 residues in the CDR3. V gave up 7 bases and J gave up 3 bases, with 12 bases separating them. Germline values: CDR1 LNHDA, CDR2 SQIVND (reference sequence). The DNA for the CDR3 is TGTGCCAGTAACGGCCGGGGAGACACTGAAGCTTTCTTT. Its protein is CASNGRGDTEAFF.